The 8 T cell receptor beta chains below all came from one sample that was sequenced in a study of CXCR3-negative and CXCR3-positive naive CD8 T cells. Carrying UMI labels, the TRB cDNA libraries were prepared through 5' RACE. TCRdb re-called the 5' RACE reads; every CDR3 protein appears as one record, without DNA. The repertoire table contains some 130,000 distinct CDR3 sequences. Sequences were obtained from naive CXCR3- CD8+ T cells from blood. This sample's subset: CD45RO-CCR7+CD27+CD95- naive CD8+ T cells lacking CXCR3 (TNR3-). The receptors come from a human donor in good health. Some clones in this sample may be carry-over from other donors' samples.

The CDR3 spells CASSLVTPGLAGPIYEQYF. The chain employs TRBV7-6 and TRBJ2-7; TCRdb indicates TRBD2, and absent DNA this call remains unverified. Germline CDR1 and CDR2: SGHVS and FNYEAQ. This CDR3 is built from 19 residues.

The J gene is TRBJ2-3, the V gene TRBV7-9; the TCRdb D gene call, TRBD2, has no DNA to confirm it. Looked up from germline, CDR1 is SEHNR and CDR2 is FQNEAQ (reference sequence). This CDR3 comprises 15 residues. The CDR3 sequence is CASTLRLAGPDTQYF. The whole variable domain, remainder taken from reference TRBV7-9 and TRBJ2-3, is DTGVSQNPRHKITKRGQNVTFRCDPISEHNRLYWYRQTLGQGPEFLTYFQNEAQLEKSRLLSDRFSAERPKGSFSTLEIQRTEQGDSAMYLCASTLRLAGPDTQYFGPGTRLTVL.

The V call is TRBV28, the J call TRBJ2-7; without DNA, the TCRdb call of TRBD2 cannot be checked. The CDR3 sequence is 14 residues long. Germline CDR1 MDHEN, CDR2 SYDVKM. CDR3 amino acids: CASRPTSATYEQYF.

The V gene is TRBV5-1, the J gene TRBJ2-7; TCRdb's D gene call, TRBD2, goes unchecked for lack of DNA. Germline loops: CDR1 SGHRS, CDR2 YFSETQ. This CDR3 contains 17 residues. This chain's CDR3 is CASSLVGSGSTSYEQYF.

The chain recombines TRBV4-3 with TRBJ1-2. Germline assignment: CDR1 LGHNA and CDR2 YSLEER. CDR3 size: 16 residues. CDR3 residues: CASSLIRGITAYGYTF.

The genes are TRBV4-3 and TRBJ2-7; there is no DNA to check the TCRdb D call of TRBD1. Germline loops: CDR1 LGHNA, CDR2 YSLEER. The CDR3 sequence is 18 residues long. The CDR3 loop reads CASSQDRPLGGASYEQYF.

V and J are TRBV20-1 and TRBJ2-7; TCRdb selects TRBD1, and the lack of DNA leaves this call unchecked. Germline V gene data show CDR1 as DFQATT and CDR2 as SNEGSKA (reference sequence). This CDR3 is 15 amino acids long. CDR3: CSATTSTGVPYEQYF.

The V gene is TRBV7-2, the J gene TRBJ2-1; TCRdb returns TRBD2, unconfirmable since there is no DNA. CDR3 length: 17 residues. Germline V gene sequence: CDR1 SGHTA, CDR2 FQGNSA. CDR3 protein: CASSLDRGLAGFDEQFF.